This T cell receptor (beta chain) was found in a study of blood T cell repertoires in COVID-19. Overall study context: Some COVID-19 samples were acute and others convalescent; all came from the United States, Italy and Spain. T cells, B-cell-depleted T cells, or PBMCs provided the cDNA or gDNA that served as material.

CDR1 is KGHSH and CDR2 is LQKENI in the germline V gene. The CDR3 has 14 residues. V trimming: 4 bases; J trimming: 2 bases; junction bases outside the gene matches: 5. Authors' data handling: Scientists estimated how many nucleated cells there were by amplifying reference gene primers. TCRdb's table, derived via immunoSEQ multiplex PCR, lists solely in-frame clones and lacks some. V, J and clone size are taken as reported in that table, and D and trimming were inferred from the DNA itself. Among approximately 150,000 clones, roughly nine tenths were seen once, and the ten largest hold 3.5% to 4.5%. The sequence was collected from a woman in her 70s with acute or convalescent COVID-19. The chain has TRBV18 and TRBJ2-7; TRBD1 aligns across 7 bases. Sequenced material: peripheral blood. CDR3 amino acids: CASSRRDSTYEQYF. The DNA of the CDR3 is TGTGCCAGCTCACGCCGGGACAGTACCTACGAGCAGTACTTC.